This T cell receptor (beta chain) was recorded in a study of blood T cells in healthy people across ages. Findings and limits, study-wide: Investigators viewed diversity estimates from one million T cells as underestimates, the study reported. Age brought a roughly linear fall in TCR beta diversity measured per million T cells. Observed TCR beta diversity showed a strong correlation with the percentage of naive T cells as measured by flow cytometry.

A word on this clonotype: Its antigen is as yet unknown. This sequence may be a read error, since a much larger clone differs from it by one base.

The use of a sample-barcoded 5' primer and a J-beta primer mix characterized a second PCR of roughly 6 to 12 cycles. TCRdb reprocessed the 5' RACE reads with MiXCR, giving one entry per CDR3 protein. The table includes more than 650,000 distinct CDR3 sequences, about 53% detected once. The CDR3 loop spans 12 amino acids. Germline V gene lookup returns CDR1 SNHLY and CDR2 FYNNEI. The ends were cut back, 8 bases at V and 6 bases at J, with 13 bases in the middle. The TCR was taken from a man older than 75 in good health. The chain is built from TRBV2 and TRBJ1-2; D unresolved. Sequenced sample: blood. For the CDR3, the DNA is TGTGCCAGCTCCGACACCTCCCATGGCTACACCTTC. This translates into CASSDTSHGYTF.